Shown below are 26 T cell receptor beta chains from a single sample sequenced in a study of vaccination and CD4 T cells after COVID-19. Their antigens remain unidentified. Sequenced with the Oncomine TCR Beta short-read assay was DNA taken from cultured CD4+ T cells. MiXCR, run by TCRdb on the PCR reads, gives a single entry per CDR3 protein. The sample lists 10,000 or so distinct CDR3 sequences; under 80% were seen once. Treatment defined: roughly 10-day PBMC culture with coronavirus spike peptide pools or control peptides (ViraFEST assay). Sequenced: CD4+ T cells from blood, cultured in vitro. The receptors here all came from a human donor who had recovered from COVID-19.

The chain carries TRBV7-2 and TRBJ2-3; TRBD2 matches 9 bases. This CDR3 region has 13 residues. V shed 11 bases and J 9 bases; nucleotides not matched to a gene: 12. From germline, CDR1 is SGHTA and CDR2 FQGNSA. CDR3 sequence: CAGKREALPTQYF. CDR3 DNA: TGTGCCGGAAAGCGGGAGGCCCTCCCAACGCAGTATTTT.

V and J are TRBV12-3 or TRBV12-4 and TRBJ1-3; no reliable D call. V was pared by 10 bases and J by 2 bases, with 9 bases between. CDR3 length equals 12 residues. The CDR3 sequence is CATTGPGNTIYF. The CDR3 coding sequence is TGTGCCACCACCGGGCCTGGAAACACCATATATTTT.

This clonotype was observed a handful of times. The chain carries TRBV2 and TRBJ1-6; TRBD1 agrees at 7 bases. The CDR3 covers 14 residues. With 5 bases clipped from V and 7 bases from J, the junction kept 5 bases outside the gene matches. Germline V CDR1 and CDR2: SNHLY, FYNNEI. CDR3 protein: CASSRQGFNSPLHF. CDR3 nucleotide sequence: TGTGCCAGCAGTCGACAGGGTTTCAATTCACCCCTCCACTTT.

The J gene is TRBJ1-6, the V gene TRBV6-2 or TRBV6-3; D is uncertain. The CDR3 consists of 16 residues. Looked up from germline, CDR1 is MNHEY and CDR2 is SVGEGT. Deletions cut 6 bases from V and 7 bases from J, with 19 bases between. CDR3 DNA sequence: TGTGCCAGCAGCCGCTCGGCGGCGGTCGGAAATTCACCCCTCCACTTT. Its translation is CASSRSAAVGNSPLHF.

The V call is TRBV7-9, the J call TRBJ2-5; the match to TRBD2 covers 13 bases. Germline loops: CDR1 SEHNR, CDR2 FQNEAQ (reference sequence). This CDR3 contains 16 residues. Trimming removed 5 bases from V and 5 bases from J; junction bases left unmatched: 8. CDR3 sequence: CASSLGLAGVGETQYF. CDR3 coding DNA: TGTGCCAGCAGCCTAGGACTAGCGGGAGTTGGGGAGACCCAGTACTTC. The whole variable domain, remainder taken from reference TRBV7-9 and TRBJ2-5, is DTGVSQNPRHKITKRGQNVTFRCDPISEHNRLYWYRQTLGQGPEFLTYFQNEAQLEKSRLLSDRFSAERPKGSFSTLEIQRTEQGDSAMYLCASSLGLAGVGETQYFGPGTRLLVL.

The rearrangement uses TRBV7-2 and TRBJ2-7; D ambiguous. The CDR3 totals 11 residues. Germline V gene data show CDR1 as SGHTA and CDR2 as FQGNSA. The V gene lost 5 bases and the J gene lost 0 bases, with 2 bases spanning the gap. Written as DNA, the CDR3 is TGTGCCAGCAGCCTCTCCTACGAGCAGTACTTC. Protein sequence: CASSLSYEQYF.

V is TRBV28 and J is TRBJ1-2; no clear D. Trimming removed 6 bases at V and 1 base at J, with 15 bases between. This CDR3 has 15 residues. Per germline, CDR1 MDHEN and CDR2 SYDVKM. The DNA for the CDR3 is TGTGCCAGCAGACCTCCCCGTCGGGTTAACTATGGCTACACCTTC. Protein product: CASRPPRRVNYGYTF.

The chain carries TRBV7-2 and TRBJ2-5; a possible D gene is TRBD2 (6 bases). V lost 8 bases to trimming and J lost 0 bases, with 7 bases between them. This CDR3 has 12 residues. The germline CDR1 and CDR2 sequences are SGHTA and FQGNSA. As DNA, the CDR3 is TGTGCCAGCCGGGGGTACCAAGAGACCCAGTACTTC. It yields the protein CASRGYQETQYF. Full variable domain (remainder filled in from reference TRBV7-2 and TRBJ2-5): GAGVSQSPSNKVTEKGKDVELRCDPISGHTALYWYRQSLGQGLEFLIYFQGNSAPDKSGLPSDRFSAERTGGSVSTLTIQRTQQEDSAVYLCASRGYQETQYFGPGTRLLVL.

CDR3 nucleotides: TGTGCCAGCAGCCTCGACACCTATGGCTACACCTTC. Protein sequence: CASSLDTYGYTF. The gene calls are TRBV7-9 and TRBJ1-2; no reliable D call. V lost 5 bases to trimming and J lost 4 bases, with 8 bases between them. CDR1 is SEHNR and CDR2 is FQNEAQ in the germline V gene (reference sequence). CDR3 length: 12 residues. Drawing the rest from reference TRBV7-9 and TRBJ1-2, the complete variable domain is DTGVSQNPRHKITKRGQNVTFRCDPISEHNRLYWYRQTLGQGPEFLTYFQNEAQLEKSRLLSDRFSAERPKGSFSTLEIQRTEQGDSAMYLCASSLDTYGYTFGSGTRLTVV.

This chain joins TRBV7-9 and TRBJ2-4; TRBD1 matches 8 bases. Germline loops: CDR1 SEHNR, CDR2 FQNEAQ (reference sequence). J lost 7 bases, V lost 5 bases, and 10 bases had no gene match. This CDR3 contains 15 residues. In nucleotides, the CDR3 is TGTGCCAGCAGCCCACGTCAGGGGGCGCGGAACATTCAGTACTTC. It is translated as CASSPRQGARNIQYF. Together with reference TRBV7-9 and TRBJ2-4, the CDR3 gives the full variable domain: DTGVSQNPRHKITKRGQNVTFRCDPISEHNRLYWYRQTLGQGPEFLTYFQNEAQLEKSRLLSDRFSAERPKGSFSTLEIQRTEQGDSAMYLCASSPRQGARNIQYFGAGTRLSVL.

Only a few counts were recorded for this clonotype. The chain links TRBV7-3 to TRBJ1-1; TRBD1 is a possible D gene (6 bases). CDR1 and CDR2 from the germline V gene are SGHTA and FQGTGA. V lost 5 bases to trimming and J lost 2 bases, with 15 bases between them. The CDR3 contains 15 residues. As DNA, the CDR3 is TGTGCCAGCAGCCCCTCACAGGGTAGTAACACTGAAGCTTTCTTT. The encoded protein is CASSPSQGSNTEAFF.

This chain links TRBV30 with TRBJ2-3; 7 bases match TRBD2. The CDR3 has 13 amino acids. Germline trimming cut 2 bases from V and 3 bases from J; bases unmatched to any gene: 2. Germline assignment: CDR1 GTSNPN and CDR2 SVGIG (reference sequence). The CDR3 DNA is TGTGCCTGGAGTATCGGGGGGACAGATACGCAGTATTTT. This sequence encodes CAWSIGGTDTQYF.

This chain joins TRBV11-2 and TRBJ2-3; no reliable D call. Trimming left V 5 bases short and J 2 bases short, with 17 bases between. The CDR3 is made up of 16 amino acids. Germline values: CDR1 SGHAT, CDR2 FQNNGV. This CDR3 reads CASSPSLRSFTDTQYF. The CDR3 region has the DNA TGTGCCAGCAGCCCATCCTTAAGGAGTTTCACAGATACGCAGTATTTT.

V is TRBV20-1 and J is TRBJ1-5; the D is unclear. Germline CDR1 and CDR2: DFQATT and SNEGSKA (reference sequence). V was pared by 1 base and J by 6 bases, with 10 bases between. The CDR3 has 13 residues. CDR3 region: CSARGVRGQPQHF. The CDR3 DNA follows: TGCAGTGCTAGAGGGGTCCGGGGTCAGCCCCAGCATTTT.

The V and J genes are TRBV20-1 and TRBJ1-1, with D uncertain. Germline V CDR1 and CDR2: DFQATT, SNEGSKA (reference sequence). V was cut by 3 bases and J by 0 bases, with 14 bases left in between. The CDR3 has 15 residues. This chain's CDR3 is CSASYKIRMNTEAFF. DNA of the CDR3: TGCAGTGCTAGTTATAAGATACGGATGAACACTGAAGCTTTCTTT.

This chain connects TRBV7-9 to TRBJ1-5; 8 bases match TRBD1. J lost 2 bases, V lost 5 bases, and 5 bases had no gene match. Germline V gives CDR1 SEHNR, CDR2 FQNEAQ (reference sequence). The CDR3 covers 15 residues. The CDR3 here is CASSPAGQGNQPQHF. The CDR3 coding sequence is TGTGCCAGCAGCCCCGCGGGACAGGGCAATCAGCCCCAGCATTTT.

The CDR3 DNA is TGTGCCAGCAGGAAAAACAGGGGAAAGGTCTATAATTCACCCCTCCACTTT. Translating it yields CASRKNRGKVYNSPLHF. The V and J genes are TRBV6-1 and TRBJ1-6; 7 bases agree with TRBD1. Per the germline V gene, CDR1 is MNHNS and CDR2 is SASEGT. The J segment lost 3 bases and the V segment lost 6 bases, leaving 11 bases of the junction unmatched. The CDR3 is 17 residues long.

CDR3 nucleotides: TGTGCCAGCAACCCCCTGCTAGACACCGGGGAGCTGTTTTTT. Amino acid sequence: CASNPLLDTGELFF. The chain joins TRBV5-5 to TRBJ2-2; D is ambiguous. CDR3 length: 14 amino acids. V dropped 6 bases and J dropped 3 bases, with 12 bases sitting between them. Germline assignment: CDR1 SGHKS and CDR2 YYEKEE (reference sequence).

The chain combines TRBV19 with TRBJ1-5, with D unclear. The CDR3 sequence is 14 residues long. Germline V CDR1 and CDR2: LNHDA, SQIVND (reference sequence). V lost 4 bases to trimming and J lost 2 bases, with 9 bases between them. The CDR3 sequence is CASSNWAGNQPQHF. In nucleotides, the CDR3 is TGTGCCAGTAGTAATTGGGCGGGCAATCAGCCCCAGCATTTT.

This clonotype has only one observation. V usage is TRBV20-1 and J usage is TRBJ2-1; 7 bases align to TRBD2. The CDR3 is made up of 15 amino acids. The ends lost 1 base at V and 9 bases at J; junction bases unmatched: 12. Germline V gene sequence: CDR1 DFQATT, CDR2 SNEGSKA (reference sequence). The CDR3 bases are TGCAGTGCTAGAGGGGCATTGGCGGGAGAGTTTGAGCAGTTCTTC. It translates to CSARGALAGEFEQFF.

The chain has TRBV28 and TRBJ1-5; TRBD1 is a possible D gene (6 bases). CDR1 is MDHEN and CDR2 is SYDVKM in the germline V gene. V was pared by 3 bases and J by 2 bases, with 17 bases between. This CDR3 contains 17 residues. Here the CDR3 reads CASSFSGHRKGNQPQHF. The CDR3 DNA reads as TGTGCCAGCAGTTTCTCGGGACACCGTAAGGGCAATCAGCCCCAGCATTTT.

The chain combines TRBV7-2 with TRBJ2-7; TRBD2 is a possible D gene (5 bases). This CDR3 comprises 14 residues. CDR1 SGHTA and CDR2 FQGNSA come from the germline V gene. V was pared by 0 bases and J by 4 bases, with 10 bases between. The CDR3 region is CASSLASGAYEQYF. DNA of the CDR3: TGTGCCAGCAGCTTAGCGAGCGGAGCTTACGAGCAGTACTTC.

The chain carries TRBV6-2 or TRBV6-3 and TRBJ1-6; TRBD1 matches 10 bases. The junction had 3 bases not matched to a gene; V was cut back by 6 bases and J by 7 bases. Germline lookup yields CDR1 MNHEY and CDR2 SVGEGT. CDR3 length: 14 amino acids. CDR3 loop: CASRRQGANSPLHF. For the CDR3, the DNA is TGTGCCAGCAGACGACAGGGGGCGAATTCACCCCTCCACTTT.

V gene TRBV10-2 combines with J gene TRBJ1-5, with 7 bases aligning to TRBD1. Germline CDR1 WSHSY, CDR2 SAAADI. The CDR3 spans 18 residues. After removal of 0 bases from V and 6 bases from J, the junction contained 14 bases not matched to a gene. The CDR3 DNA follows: TGCGCCAGCAGTGAGTCTAAGGGGAGGGGGCTCCCCGGTCAGCCCCAGCATTTT. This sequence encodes CASSESKGRGLPGQPQHF.

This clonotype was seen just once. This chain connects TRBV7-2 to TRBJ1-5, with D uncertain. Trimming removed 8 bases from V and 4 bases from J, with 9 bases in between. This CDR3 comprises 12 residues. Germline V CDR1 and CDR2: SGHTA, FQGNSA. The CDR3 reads CASSEVNQPQHF. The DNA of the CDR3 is TGTGCCAGCTCGGAAGTGAATCAGCCCCAGCATTTT. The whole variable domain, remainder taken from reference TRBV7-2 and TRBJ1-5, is GAGVSQSPSNKVTEKGKDVELRCDPISGHTALYWYRQSLGQGLEFLIYFQGNSAPDKSGLPSDRFSAERTGGSVSTLTIQRTQQEDSAVYLCASSEVNQPQHFGDGTRLSIL.

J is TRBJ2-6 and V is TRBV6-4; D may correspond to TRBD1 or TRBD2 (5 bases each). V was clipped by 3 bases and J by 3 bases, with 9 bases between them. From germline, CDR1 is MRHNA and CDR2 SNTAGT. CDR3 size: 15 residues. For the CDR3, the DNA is TGTGCCAGCAGTGATTTGGGGGATGGGGCCAACGTCCTGACTTTC. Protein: CASSDLGDGANVLTF.